The 31 T cell receptor beta chains listed next were all sequenced from one sample in a study of CD8 T cells in Susac syndrome. Random hexamers were used to reverse transcribe the RNA input (roughly 0.5 to 1 ug). MiXCR was run by TCRdb on the immunoSEQ multiplex PCR reads, yielding one entry per CDR3 protein. Altogether 95,000 to 150,000 distinct CDR3 sequences are present, nearly 96% being singletons, with the ten largest covering less than 0.15%. The sample taken for sequencing was CD4+ T cells from PBMCs. Receptors originate from a human donor with Susac syndrome.

V and J are TRBV29-1 and TRBJ1-5, with 8 bases fitting TRBD1. V gave up 6 bases and J gave up 10 bases; unmatched junction bases: 8. CDR1 SQVTM and CDR2 ANQGSEA come from the germline V gene. There are 12 residues in the CDR3. CDR3 residues: CSVWTGLGPQHF. In nucleotides, the CDR3 is TGCAGCGTCTGGACAGGGTTAGGCCCCCAGCATTTT.

The gene calls are TRBV27 and TRBJ1-5; 11 bases fit TRBD1. Germline trimming cut 4 bases from V and 4 bases from J; bases unmatched to any gene: 9. Germline CDR1 MNHEY, CDR2 SMNVEV (reference sequence). The CDR3 runs to 17 residues. Written as DNA, the CDR3 is TGTGCCAGCAGTTCCCTCCCGGACAGGGGGCGGAATCAGCCCCAGCATTTT. Translation: CASSSLPDRGRNQPQHF.

The DNA of the CDR3 is TGCGCCAGCAGCCATAGCGGCCGCTCCTACGAGCAGTACTTC. This codes for CASSHSGRSYEQYF. The V and J genes are TRBV4-3 and TRBJ2-7, with a possible D match to TRBD2 (6 bases). The germline V gene has CDR1 LGHNA and CDR2 YSLEER. Deletions cut 3 bases from V and 0 bases from J, with 9 bases between. The CDR3 spans 14 residues.

The J gene is TRBJ2-5, the V gene TRBV19, with D possibly being TRBD2 (6 bases). There are 11 residues in the CDR3. Germline CDR1 LNHDA, CDR2 SQIVND (reference sequence). V shed 4 bases and J shed 10 bases, with 10 bases lying between them. CDR3 in amino acids: CASSTGVVQYF. CDR3 coding DNA: TGTGCCAGTAGTACGGGGGTGGTCCAGTACTTC.

This sequence joins TRBV11-1 and TRBJ2-5; 7 positions match TRBD1. Per the germline V gene, CDR1 is SGHAT and CDR2 is FQDESV (reference sequence). This CDR3 is 15 amino acids long. J lost 0 bases, V lost 2 bases, and 3 bases had no gene match. As DNA, the CDR3 is TGTGCCAGCAGCTTACCGGGACAGTACCAAGAGACCCAGTACTTC. Encoded protein: CASSLPGQYQETQYF.

This clonotype came up a few times. The chain links TRBV2 to TRBJ2-1; 13 nucleotides line up with TRBD2. The CDR3 has 15 amino acids. Germline CDR1 and CDR2: SNHLY and FYNNEI. The trim removed 4 bases at V and 4 bases at J, leaving 1 base unmatched. The CDR3 here is CASSGGLAGYNEQFF. The CDR3 DNA reads as TGTGCCAGCAGTGGGGGACTAGCGGGATACAATGAGCAGTTCTTC.

The chain uses TRBV12-3 or TRBV12-4 and TRBJ1-2; the match to TRBD1 covers 8 bases. V trimming: 3 bases; J trimming: 6 bases; junction bases outside the gene matches: 6. The CDR3 totals 14 residues. The CDR3 DNA reads TGTGCCAGCAGTTTTTTCGGACAGGGAAATGGCTACACCTTC. Translating gives CASSFFGQGNGYTF.

The chain couples TRBV20-1 to TRBJ2-1, with 9 bases fitting TRBD2. Germline loops: CDR1 DFQATT, CDR2 SNEGSKA (reference sequence). The junction had 10 bases not matched to a gene; V was cut back by 5 bases and J by 8 bases. The CDR3 is 14 residues long. CDR3 residues: CSAPGLATFYEQFF. As DNA, the CDR3 is TGCAGTGCTCCTGGACTAGCGACGTTCTATGAGCAGTTCTTC.

J is TRBJ1-1 and V is TRBV3-1; no clear D. Trimming stripped 5 bases from V and 6 bases from J, with 13 bases between. Germline loops: CDR1 LGHDT, CDR2 YNNKEL (reference sequence). The CDR3 extends over 13 amino acids. In nucleotides, the CDR3 is TGTGCCAGCAGCTATGGGAGCGGAGCTGAAGCTTTCTTT. Its translation is CASSYGSGAEAFF.

The chain has TRBV11-2 and TRBJ2-7; D is unclear. The CDR3 totals 15 residues. CDR1 and CDR2 (germline): SGHAT, FQNNGV. V was pared by 0 bases and J by 1 base, with 10 bases between. The CDR3 here is CASSLEPIISYEQYF. The CDR3 DNA sequence: TGTGCCAGCAGCTTAGAACCGATCATTTCCTACGAGCAGTACTTC. The full variable domain, its missing parts supplied by reference TRBV11-2 and TRBJ2-7, is EAGVAQSPRYKIIEKRQSVAFWCNPISGHATLYWYQQILGQGPKLLIQFQNNGVVDDSQLPKDRFSAERLKGVDSTLKIQPAKLEDSAVYLCASSLEPIISYEQYFGPGTRLTVT.

The chain links TRBV20-1 to TRBJ2-7; D uncertain. The CDR3 contains 14 residues. V was trimmed by 6 bases and J by 4 bases, leaving 19 bases between them. Germline-derived CDR1 and CDR2 are DFQATT and SNEGSKA (reference sequence). CDR3 protein: CSATSVLRVYEQYF. DNA for the CDR3: TGCAGTGCAACGAGTGTACTACGGGTTTACGAGCAGTACTTC.

The J gene is TRBJ2-7, the V gene TRBV7-2, with 10 bases fitting TRBD1. Germline assignment: CDR1 SGHTA and CDR2 FQGNSA. V trimming: 5 bases; J trimming: 12 bases; junction bases outside the gene matches: 7. The length of the CDR3 is 12 residues. In DNA form, the CDR3 reads TGTGCCAGCAGCCCAGGGGACAGGGGTCTGTACTTC. It codes for CASSPGDRGLYF.

Worth noting for this clonotype: Relative to the germline gene, one junction end is altered; a read error may explain this. V is TRBV3-1 and J is TRBJ2-5; possible D gene TRBD1, 6 bases. The length of the CDR3 is 13 residues. Germline values: CDR1 LGHDT, CDR2 YNNKEL (reference sequence). The CDR3 DNA is TGTGCCAGCACCCAACAGGGTCAAGAGACCCAGTACTTC. It specifies CASTQQGQETQYF.

This sequence joins TRBV3-1 and TRBJ1-2; no definite D call. V dropped 0 bases and J dropped 7 bases, with 9 bases sitting between them. This CDR3 is 13 amino acids long. Per the germline V gene, CDR1 is LGHDT and CDR2 is YNNKEL (reference sequence). The CDR3: CASSQEQFVGYTF. The CDR3 DNA reads TGTGCCAGCAGCCAAGAACAGTTTGTTGGCTACACCTTC.

The J gene is TRBJ2-1, the V gene TRBV18; the match to TRBD1 covers 9 bases. V was pared by 3 bases and J by 4 bases, with 13 bases of the junction left unmatched. This CDR3 has 18 amino acids. Germline V gives CDR1 KGHSH, CDR2 LQKENI. The CDR3 DNA follows: TGTGCCAGCTCACCTCGCTATTGGACAGGGGACAAATACAATGAGCAGTTCTTC. Translation: CASSPRYWTGDKYNEQFF.

The chain couples TRBV20-1 to TRBJ2-7; 10 bases map to TRBD2. Germline values: CDR1 DFQATT, CDR2 SNEGSKA (reference sequence). J was trimmed by 2 bases and V by 6 bases; bases with no gene match: 10. The CDR3 extends over 15 amino acids. The CDR3 DNA sequence: TGCAGTGCCTCCGTCGGGACTAGCGTTACCTACGAGCAGTACTTC. Protein sequence: CSASVGTSVTYEQYF.

V gene TRBV29-1 combines with J gene TRBJ2-3; the D is unclear. The CDR3 spans 12 residues. The V end was cut by 7 bases, the J end by 3 bases, with 11 bases between. CDR1 and CDR2 from the germline V gene are SQVTM and ANQGSEA. DNA for the CDR3: TGCAGCGCCCGGGCCGGGACAGATACGCAGTATTTT. This encodes CSARAGTDTQYF.

In regard to this clonotype: One end of the junction fails to match germline, which may point to a read error. The chain uses TRBV5-1 and TRBJ1-1; D unclear. Germline V lookup: CDR1 SGHRS, CDR2 YFSETQ. The CDR3 has 15 amino acids. Here the CDR3 DNA reads TGCGCCAGCAGCTTGAAAAGATATCAGAACACTGAAGTTTTCTTT. This gives the protein CASSLKRYQNTEVFF.

The chain links TRBV25-1 to TRBJ2-1; D uncertain. Germline lookup yields CDR1 MGHDK and CDR2 SYGVNS. Trimming stripped 2 bases from V and 2 bases from J, with 10 bases between. The CDR3 has 15 residues. CDR3 loop: CASSENSHPYNEQFF. Written as DNA, the CDR3 is TGTGCCAGCAGTGAAAATAGTCACCCCTACAATGAGCAGTTCTTC.

The V call is TRBV28, the J call TRBJ2-3, with 7 bases aligning to TRBD2. In germline, CDR1 is MDHEN, CDR2 SYDVKM. There are 13 residues in the CDR3. V shed 5 bases and J 7 bases; nucleotides not matched to a gene: 6. This CDR3 reads CASSPALAHTQYF. CDR3 in DNA: TGTGCCAGCAGTCCGGCACTAGCGCATACGCAGTATTTT.

This rearrangement joins TRBV11-2 to TRBJ2-3, with no clear D. V was cut by 0 bases and J by 1 base, with 11 bases left in between. The CDR3 extends over 16 amino acids. CDR1 is SGHAT and CDR2 is FQNNGV in the germline V gene. CDR3: CASSLDRSSGTDTQYF. Written as DNA, the CDR3 is TGTGCCAGCAGCTTAGATCGGAGCAGCGGCACAGATACGCAGTATTTT. The full variable domain, with the rest looked up from reference TRBV11-2 and TRBJ2-3, is EAGVAQSPRYKIIEKRQSVAFWCNPISGHATLYWYQQILGQGPKLLIQFQNNGVVDDSQLPKDRFSAERLKGVDSTLKIQPAKLEDSAVYLCASSLDRSSGTDTQYFGPGTRLTVL.

The CDR3, as DNA: TGCAGCGTGGGACGACAAGGCGAAAAACTGTTTTTT. It codes for CSVGRQGEKLFF. V is TRBV29-1 and J is TRBJ1-4; TRBD1 is a possible D gene (5 bases). CDR1 is SQVTM and CDR2 is ANQGSEA in the germline V gene. V shed 6 bases and J shed 8 bases, with 13 bases lying between them. The CDR3 covers 12 residues.

This chain joins TRBV3-1 and TRBJ2-1; perhaps TRBD1 as D (6 bases). The CDR3 is made up of 15 amino acids. The germline gives CDR1 LGHDT, CDR2 YNNKEL (reference sequence). Trimming cost V 4 bases and J 2 bases, with 12 bases left between them. This CDR3 reads CASSRKTGPYNEQFF. The CDR3, as DNA: TGTGCCAGCAGCCGTAAGACAGGCCCCTACAATGAGCAGTTCTTC.

The CDR3 DNA sequence: TGCAGTGCAAATCCCAAGGGGAAGTACAATGAGCAGTTCTTC. This codes for CSANPKGKYNEQFF. The chain has TRBV20-1 and TRBJ2-1; D may be TRBD1 (5 bases). CDR3 length: 14 amino acids. Germline CDR1 reads DFQATT; CDR2 reads SNEGSKA (reference sequence). V lost 6 bases, J lost 4 bases, and 16 bases lay in between.

The chain combines TRBV3-1 with TRBJ1-2; D is ambiguous. The CDR3 loop spans 11 amino acids. V lost 6 bases and J 4 bases, leaving 6 bases between the germline ends. Germline values: CDR1 LGHDT, CDR2 YNNKEL (reference sequence). The CDR3 sequence is CASSRAYGYTF. The CDR3 nucleotides are TGTGCCAGCAGTCGGGCCTATGGCTACACCTTC.

J is TRBJ2-6 and V is TRBV5-1, with D unclear. The germline V gene encodes CDR1 SGHRS and CDR2 YFSETQ. The CDR3 covers 15 residues. V dropped 0 bases and J dropped 3 bases, with 7 bases sitting between them. CDR3 nucleotide sequence: TGCGCCAGCAGCTTGGGAGTCGGTGGGGCCAACGTCCTGACTTTC. This sequence encodes CASSLGVGGANVLTF.

The chain links TRBV5-6 to TRBJ2-2; 7 nucleotides align to TRBD1. V lost 4 bases and J lost 1; bases outside the gene matches: 1. The CDR3 is made up of 14 amino acids. Germline CDR1 is SGHDT and CDR2 is YYEEEE. CDR3 DNA: TGTGCCAGCAGCCGGACAGGGAACACCGGGGAGCTGTTTTTT. Translating gives CASSRTGNTGELFF. The full variable domain, rest sourced from reference TRBV5-6 and TRBJ2-2, is DAGVTQSPTHLIKTRGQQVTLRCSPKSGHDTVSWYQQALGQGPQFIFQYYEEEERQRGNFPDRFSGHQFPNYSSELNVNALLLGDSALYLCASSRTGNTGELFFGEGSRLTVL.

CDR3 in DNA: TGTGCCAGCAGTTTAATTGGGAGAGAGACCCAGTACTTC. Residues: CASSLIGRETQYF. The rearrangement uses TRBV28 and TRBJ2-5; D is perhaps TRBD2 (5 bases). CDR1 is MDHEN and CDR2 is SYDVKM in the germline V gene. The CDR3 loop spans 13 amino acids. V lost 2 bases and J lost 4, with 8 bases in between. The full variable domain, its missing parts supplied by reference TRBV28 and TRBJ2-5, is DVKVTQSSRYLVKRTGEKVFLECVQDMDHENMFWYRQDPGLGLRLIYFSYDVKMKEKGDIPEGYSVSREKKERFSLILESASTNQTSMYLCASSLIGRETQYFGPGTRLLVL.

The V call is TRBV24-1, the J call TRBJ2-1; no reliable D call. Trimming took off 0 bases at V and 7 bases at J, with 9 bases between the two ends. Germline V gives CDR1 KGHDR, CDR2 SFDVKD. The CDR3 extends over 14 amino acids. The CDR3 DNA is TGTGCCACCAGTGATTTGGGCGGTGGGAATGAGCAGTTCTTC. This sequence encodes CATSDLGGGNEQFF.

The J gene is TRBJ1-1, the V gene TRBV29-1; 7 bases match TRBD1. The CDR3 length is 13 residues. Per the germline V gene, CDR1 is SQVTM and CDR2 is ANQGSEA. After removal of 7 bases from V and 1 base from J, the junction contained 6 bases not matched to a gene. CDR3 region: CSARQGWNTEAFF. The CDR3 nucleotides are TGCAGCGCTCGACAGGGATGGAACACTGAAGCTTTCTTT.

The gene calls are TRBV6-1 and TRBJ1-1; tentative D call: TRBD1 (5 bases). CDR3 size: 16 residues. CDR1 and CDR2 (germline): MNHNS, SASEGT. Trimming cost V 6 bases and J 4 bases, with 21 bases left between them. The CDR3 protein is CASRDVFRVSGTEAFF. The CDR3 DNA sequence: TGTGCCAGCAGAGATGTTTTCAGGGTGTCGGGCACTGAAGCTTTCTTT.